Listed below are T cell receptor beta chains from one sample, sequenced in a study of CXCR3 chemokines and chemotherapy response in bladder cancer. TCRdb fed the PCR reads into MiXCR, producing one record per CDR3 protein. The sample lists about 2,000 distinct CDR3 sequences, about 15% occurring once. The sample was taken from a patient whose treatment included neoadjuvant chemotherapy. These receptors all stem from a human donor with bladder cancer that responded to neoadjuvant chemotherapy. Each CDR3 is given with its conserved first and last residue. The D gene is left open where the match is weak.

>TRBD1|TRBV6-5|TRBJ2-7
CASMGQGLFYEQYF
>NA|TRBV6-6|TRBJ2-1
CASSYGGTESEQFF
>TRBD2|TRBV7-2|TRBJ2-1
CASSHPSGMGNEQFF
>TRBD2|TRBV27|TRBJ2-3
CASSIGVLAGGPRTDTQYF
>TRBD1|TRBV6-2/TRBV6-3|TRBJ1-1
CASTRDRLSEAFF
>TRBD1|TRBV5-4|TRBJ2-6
CATGQGISGANVLTF
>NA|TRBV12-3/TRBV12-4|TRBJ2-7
CASTRDRSSYEQYF
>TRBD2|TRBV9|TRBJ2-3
CASSVGDYSTDTQYF
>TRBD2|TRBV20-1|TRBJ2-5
CSANNPGATSGQETQYF
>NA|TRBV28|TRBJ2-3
CASFTPLMLSQYF
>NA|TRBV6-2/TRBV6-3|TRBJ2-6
CASSYLESGANVLTF
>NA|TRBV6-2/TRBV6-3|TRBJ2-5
CASSGTRGEETQYF
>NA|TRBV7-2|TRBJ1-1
CASSLSQAEAFF
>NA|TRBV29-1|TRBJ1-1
CSVVGADIGAFF
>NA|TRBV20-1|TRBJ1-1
CSAIEAPGTEAFF
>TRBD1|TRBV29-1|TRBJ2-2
CSVEDLGQGARTGELFF